This T cell receptor beta chain was documented in a study of blood T cell repertoires in COVID-19 (dated by TCRdb to the early 2020s). In the study overall: Samples covering the acute and convalescent phases of COVID-19 were provided by collaborators in the United States, Italy and Spain. The prospective study material was composed of cDNA or gDNA derived from T cells, B-cell-depleted T cells, or PBMCs. Deeply sampled blood TCRbeta repertoires from subjects exposed to, actively infected with, or recovered from COVID-19 were included in the dataset. The repertoires were released in a freely available public database intended as a resource for research on the immune response to SARS-CoV-2. The samples were drawn from the first 160 participants of the ongoing ImmuneRACE study and from some 1,300 subjects provided by 6 global collaborators. The sample metadata nearly always contained a de-identified subject ID, COVID-19 status, age in years and sex. Where HLA class I and class II types were available, the types were taken from metadata supplied by the sample provider, not from assay-based typing.

For this clone: What antigen it recognizes has not been identified. There are no base qualities to consult, and no much larger clone falls within one base.

Each collaborating institution followed its own protocols to collect whole blood in K2EDTA tubes. For TCRbeta analysis, collaborator samples were shipped as frozen whole blood, as isolated PBMCs, or as DNA extracted from either sample type. Overall study outcomes, separate from this receptor: How much clinical and demographic metadata was included differed by source and by participant, and the metadata was provided uncurated.

A distance of 18 bases separates the germline ends of V and J, which lose 4 bases and 2 bases respectively. Looking up the germline V gene yields CDR1 SGHTA and CDR2 FQGNSA. From its cysteine to its phenylalanine, the CDR3 spans 16 amino acids. This entry keeps only the CDR3 DNA: 48 bases, framed from base 1. TCRbeta CDR3 regions were amplified from genomic DNA using the immunoSEQ Assay, a bias-controlled multiplex PCR. On the study's bioinformatics: The number of nucleated cells in each sample was estimated by amplification of reference gene primers within the assay. Sequence reads were collapsed and filtered to measure the absolute abundance of every unique TCRbeta CDR3 rearrangement. For each sample, productive Simpson clonality was calculated as the square root of Simpson's diversity index across productive rearrangements. TCRdb took this table from immuneACCESS and kept in-frame rearrangements with V and J called. Such tables lack part of the clones; where checked against another copy, unresolved V genes explain under half of the gap, and the rest is unexplained. V and J calls and clone size are those listed in that table; D and trimming were worked out from the DNA. The table for this sample lists roughly 100,000 clones; around 80% of them were counted only once. The ten most abundant clones make up approximately 9.9% of the sample.

This receptor chain uses TRBV7-2 and TRBJ2-7, with a weak D call of TRBD1 (6 bases match). This clonotype was sampled from a man aged 55-75 years with active or convalescent COVID-19. The sequenced material came from peripheral blood. The CDR3 is CASSSDIWTATYEQYF. The DNA sequence reads TGTGCCAGCAGCTCGGACATCTGGACAGCTACCTACGAGCAGTACTTC. Joined to the reference TRBV7-2 and TRBJ2-7 proteins, this CDR3 gives the full variable domain: GAGVSQSPSNKVTEKGKDVELRCDPISGHTALYWYRQSLGQGLEFLIYFQGNSAPDKSGLPSDRFSAERTGGSVSTLTIQRTQQEDSAVYLCASSSDIWTATYEQYFGPGTRLTVT.